A selection of T cell receptor beta chains follows, all from one sample in a study of beta chain features in type 1 diabetes. TCRdb keeps only in-frame clones here, not all; method: immunoSEQ multiplex PCR. Of about 260,000 clones listed, 68% are singletons. Sequenced input: naive CD4+ T cells from blood. These receptors all come from a man aged 25-45 years in good health. Both conserved end residues are part of each CDR3. The D gene is left open where the match is weak. Clone size is stated in some rows and not others, as once, few, many or a class when expanded.

j_call v_call clone_size d_call cdr3_aa cdr3_nt
TRBJ2-7 TRBV29-1 - - CSVGLRTSYEQYF TGCAGCGTTGGCCTCAGGACCTCCTACGAGCAGTACTTC
TRBJ2-7 TRBV30 - - CAWRGGGGAPYEQYF TGTGCCTGGCGGGGCGGAGGGGGCGCGCCCTACGAGCAGTACTTC
TRBJ2-5 TRBV4-2 - - CASSSGTLEETQYF TGTGCCAGCAGCTCGGGGACGTTGGAAGAGACCCAGTACTTC
TRBJ2-3 TRBV2 - - CASRISGDTQYF TGTGCCAGTAGGATCAGTGGAGATACGCAGTATTTT
TRBJ2-3 TRBV11-2 - - CASSPAATDTQYF TGTGCCAGCAGCCCAGCCGCCACAGATACGCAGTATTTT
TRBJ2-1 TRBV15 - - CATARERDTYNEQFF TGTGCCACCGCTCGGGAGCGGGACACCTACAATGAGCAGTTCTTC
TRBJ2-3 TRBV7-2 - TRBD2 CASSRHSGGTSTDTQYF TGTGCCAGCAGCCGCCATAGCGGGGGCACTAGCACAGATACGCAGTATTTT
TRBJ1-3 TRBV7-9 few - CASNSLVAGNTIYF TGTGCCAGCAATAGTCTCGTGGCTGGAAACACCATATATTTT
TRBJ2-7 TRBV15 - TRBD1 CATSRLTGAAYEQYF TGTGCCACCAGCAGACTAACAGGGGCCGCCTACGAGCAGTACTTC
TRBJ2-5 TRBV28 - TRBD2 CASGVGGRETQYF TGTGCCAGCGGTGTGGGAGGGCGCGAGACCCAGTACTTC
TRBJ2-6 TRBV9 - - CASSPLSGANVLTF TGTGCCAGCAGCCCACTCTCGGGGGCCAACGTCCTGACTTTC
TRBJ1-1 TRBV29-1 few TRBD1 CSVEPTGGGTEAFF TGCAGCGTTGAACCGACAGGGGGCGGCACTGAAGCTTTCTTT